These 20 T cell receptor beta chains were sequenced from one sample in a study of spatial heterogeneity in lung cancer. TCRdb re-called the 5' RACE reads through MiXCR, storing one row per CDR3 protein. Seen here are a few thousand distinct CDR3 sequences, around 19% observed once, and the top ten hold 20% to 25%. Time point in this sample: sample taken at primary tumor resection. Sequencing covered unsorted whole RNA taken from tumor, nontumor lung or frozen PBMC. Here the sequenced sample was normal lung tissue next to the tumor, taken at surgery. All receptors derive from a male donor with early-stage non-small cell lung cancer.

In this sample, this clonotype is medium-sized. As an off-target read in a library built for alpha chains, this beta chain has a frequency of little significance. The chain recombines TRBV29-1 with TRBJ1-4; TRBD1 matches at 8 bases. This CDR3 region has 12 residues. V lost 7 bases and J lost 7; bases outside the gene matches: 5. From germline, CDR1 is SQVTM and CDR2 ANQGSEA. The CDR3 nucleotides read TGCAGCGCCGCAGGGGGCGGTGAAAAACTGTTTTTT. The encoded protein is CSAAGGGEKLFF.

By share of the sample, this clonotype is medium-sized. This beta chain slipped into a library made for alpha chains as a stray read, so its size is not meaningful. The chain couples TRBV7-9 to TRBJ2-1, with D possibly called TRBD1 or TRBD2 (5 bases each). V was shortened by 4 bases and J by 3 bases, with 19 bases between the two germline ends. The CDR3 totals 17 residues. The germline V gene has CDR1 SEHNR and CDR2 FQNEAQ (reference sequence). CDR3: CASSSTGTLGNYNEQFF. The DNA for the CDR3 is TGTGCCAGCAGCTCCACGGGGACCCTAGGTAACTACAATGAGCAGTTCTTC.

The table lists this clonotype with many counts. Being off target in a library aimed at alpha chains, this beta chain has a size of little meaning. The genes are TRBV6-2 or TRBV6-3 and TRBJ1-1; D is unresolved. The length of the CDR3 is 16 residues. Germline CDR1 is MNHEY and CDR2 is SVGEGT. Trimming took 5 bases from V and 3 from J, leaving 19 bases between them. CDR3 in amino acids: CASSTDRVVEDTEAFF. The DNA for the CDR3 is TGTGCCAGCAGTACGGACCGGGTGGTCGAGGACACTGAAGCTTTCTTT.

This clonotype occurred a few times. This beta chain was picked up by a library intended for alpha chains and is off target, so its count carries little meaning. This sequence joins TRBV9 and TRBJ2-3, with 9 bases aligning to TRBD2. The junction had 11 bases not matched to a gene; V was cut back by 6 bases and J by 6 bases. The CDR3 totals 15 residues. The V gene's germline CDR1 is SGDLS and CDR2 YYNGEE. As DNA, the CDR3 is TGTGCCAGCAACGTGGGTGGGCTAGCGGGGGATACGCAGTATTTT. Residues: CASNVGGLAGDTQYF.

This clonotype is categorized as medium-sized. Being off target in a library aimed at alpha chains, this beta chain has a size of little meaning. CDR3 nucleotide sequence: TGTGCCAGCAGTCCCCGGGGGGGCTTCTACACCGGGGAGCTGTTTTTT. It encodes CASSPRGGFYTGELFF. The chain uses TRBV27 and TRBJ2-2; 8 bases align to TRBD2. Germline V gives CDR1 MNHEY, CDR2 SMNVEV (reference sequence). J lost 3 bases, V lost 5 bases, and 8 bases had no gene match. CDR3 length: 16 amino acids.

This clonotype is labeled medium-sized (0.01 to 0.1%). This beta chain turned up in a library designed for alpha chains; as an off-target read, its abundance says little. This chain joins TRBV5-1 and TRBJ2-4; possible D gene TRBD2, 7 bases. The CDR3 covers 15 residues. V gave up 0 bases and J gave up 8 bases, with 15 bases separating them. The germline gives CDR1 SGHRS, CDR2 YFSETQ. The CDR3 sequence: CASSLATGGGDIQYF. The DNA for the CDR3 is TGCGCCAGCAGCTTGGCCACGGGGGGCGGGGACATTCAGTACTTC.

This clonotype is medium-sized by share. As an off-target read in a library built for alpha chains, this beta chain has a frequency of little significance. The V call is TRBV27, the J call TRBJ2-7; 11 bases are shared with TRBD2. CDR1 and CDR2 (germline): MNHEY, SMNVEV (reference sequence). The CDR3 consists of 14 residues. V lost 5 bases, J lost 5 bases, and 5 bases stayed unmatched. The CDR3 is CASSRRLAGNEQYF. The CDR3, as DNA: TGTGCCAGCAGTCGTCGACTAGCGGGAAACGAGCAGTACTTC.

By share, this clonotype counts as large. A library prepared for alpha chains yielded this beta chain as an off-target read; its size is of little meaning. The rearrangement joins TRBV7-2 to TRBJ1-1; D remains unclear. The germline CDR1 and CDR2 sequences are SGHTA and FQGNSA. This CDR3 has 15 amino acids. The V and J ends lost 1 base and 1 base respectively, with 10 bases between them. The CDR3 reads CASSLEGQWNTEAFF. Here the CDR3 DNA reads TGTGCCAGCAGCTTAGAAGGCCAGTGGAACACTGAAGCTTTCTTT.

Worth noting for this clonotype: This beta chain turned up in a library designed for alpha chains; as an off-target read, its abundance says little. The genes are TRBV6-5 and TRBJ2-7; D is possibly TRBD2 (7 bases). CDR1 and CDR2 (germline): MNHEY, SVGAGI. The CDR3 covers 15 residues. Trimming pared 5 bases from V and 1 base from J, leaving 15 bases between. CDR3 DNA: TGTGCCAGCAGTGCCTGGGGGGGGCCATCCTACGAGCAGTACTTC. Protein: CASSAWGGPSYEQYF.

In this sample, this clonotype is medium-sized. This beta chain represents an off-target read in a library built for alpha chains; its size is of limited meaning. This chain links TRBV7-9 with TRBJ2-2; the D gene is possibly TRBD2 (6 bases). Trimming left V 5 bases short and J 4 bases short, with 14 bases between. This CDR3 comprises 15 residues. Germline V CDR1 and CDR2: SEHNR, FQNEAQ (reference sequence). The CDR3 spells CASSTRVGGTGELFF. The CDR3 region has the DNA TGTGCCAGCAGCACCAGGGTCGGGGGCACCGGGGAGCTGTTTTTT.

This clonotype rates as medium-sized. This beta chain is off target for a library built for alpha chains, so its abundance means little. The CDR3: CAWSRQEDSPLHF. CDR3 in DNA: TGTGCCTGGAGCCGACAGGAGGATTCACCCCTCCACTTT. V gene TRBV30 combines with J gene TRBJ1-6; a possible D gene is TRBD1 (6 bases). The ends were cut back, 3 bases at V and 8 bases at J, with 11 bases in the middle. Germline values: CDR1 GTSNPN, CDR2 SVGIG (reference sequence). This CDR3 comprises 13 residues. Full variable domain (remainder filled in from reference TRBV30 and TRBJ1-6): SQTIHQWPATLVQPVGSPLSLECTVEGTSNPNLYWYRQAAGRGLQLLFYSVGIGQISSEVPQNLSASRPQDRQFILSSKKLLLSDSGFYLCAWSRQEDSPLHFGNGTRLTVT.

In its sample, this clonotype is medium-sized. A library prepared for alpha chains yielded this beta chain as an off-target read; its size is of little meaning. The CDR3 coding sequence is TGTGCCAGCAGCCAAGAGTACAGCCAAGAGACCCAGTACTTC. Translation: CASSQEYSQETQYF. The chain employs TRBV3-1 and TRBJ2-5; D is undetermined. Germline V gene lookup returns CDR1 LGHDT and CDR2 YNNKEL (reference sequence). The CDR3 is 14 residues long. Between the trimmed V and J ends, which lost 0 bases and 1 base, there was a span of 6 bases.

This clonotype was detected a few times. Because the library targeted alpha chains, this beta chain is an off-target read whose size means little. The chain links TRBV5-1 to TRBJ2-7; 15 bases map to TRBD2. V dropped 3 bases and J dropped 1; count of bases not matched to a gene: 8. CDR1 and CDR2 (germline): SGHRS, YFSETQ. This CDR3 has 18 amino acids. CDR3 nucleotide sequence: TGCGCCAGCAGCTCCGGGACTAGCGGGAGGATAGGATCCTACGAGCAGTACTTC. Protein sequence: CASSSGTSGRIGSYEQYF.

Judged by abundance, this clonotype is medium-sized. This beta chain is an off-target read within a library intended for alpha chains, so its frequency means little. This sequence joins TRBV28 and TRBJ2-1; D might be TRBD1 or TRBD2, each matching 5 bases. The CDR3 runs to 16 residues. Germline V gene data show CDR1 as MDHEN and CDR2 as SYDVKM. The germline V and J ends were trimmed by 4 bases and 2 bases, with 15 bases remaining between them. This CDR3 reads CASSYLEGTAYNEQFF. The CDR3 nucleotides are TGTGCCAGCAGTTACCTTGAGGGGACGGCCTACAATGAGCAGTTCTTC.

In its sample, this clonotype ranks as medium-sized. In a library made to pick up alpha chains, this beta chain is a stray read with a size that means little. The V and J genes are TRBV5-1 and TRBJ2-3, with D hard to call. Germline V gene sequence: CDR1 SGHRS, CDR2 YFSETQ. V was shortened by 0 bases and J by 0 bases, with 8 bases between the two germline ends. There are 15 residues in the CDR3. CDR3 loop: CASSLDQPSTDTQYF. DNA of the CDR3: TGCGCCAGCAGCTTGGATCAGCCTAGCACAGATACGCAGTATTTT.

Comment on this clonotype: The junction shows a germline mismatch at one end, possibly a read error. The library was built for alpha chains, so this beta chain is an off-target read and its size means little. The rearrangement links TRBV12-3 or TRBV12-4 to TRBJ2-5, with 11 positions matching TRBD2. The CDR3 has 15 amino acids. The CDR3: CASSRLAGNQETQYF. CDR3 nucleotides: TGTGCCAGCAGTCGACTAGCGGGGAACCAAGAGACCCAGTACTTT.

Notes on this clonotype: The library was prepared for alpha chains; this beta chain is a stray read, so its frequency means little. This chain connects TRBV5-1 to TRBJ2-7, with 8 bases fitting TRBD2. Trimming at V came to 2 bases and at J to 7 bases, leaving 8 bases not matched to a gene. Germline CDR1 is SGHRS and CDR2 is YFSETQ. The CDR3 extends over 14 amino acids. CDR3 protein: CASSFSGTSREQYF. CDR3 sequence (DNA): TGCGCCAGCAGCTTTAGCGGGACCAGTCGGGAGCAGTACTTC.

This clonotype ranks as medium-sized. Within a library made for alpha chains, this beta chain is off target, and its count is uninformative. This sequence joins TRBV23-1 and TRBJ2-5, with 9 bases matching TRBD1. TRBV23-1 is filed as an ORF, its function uncertain. J lost 5 bases, V lost 4 bases, and 5 bases had no gene match. The CDR3 extends over 14 amino acids. CDR3 DNA sequence: TGCGCCAGCAGTCCCCGGGACAGGGAGGAGACCCAGTACTTC. Amino acids: CASSPRDREETQYF.

As for this clonotype: This beta chain slipped into a library made for alpha chains as a stray read, so its size is not meaningful. This chain links TRBV20-1 with TRBJ2-2; TRBD2 is a possible D gene (6 bases). Per the germline V gene, CDR1 is DFQATT and CDR2 is SNEGSKA (reference sequence). The CDR3 totals 14 residues. The V and J ends lost 6 bases and 4 bases respectively, with 15 bases between them. The DNA for the CDR3 is TGCAGTGCCGATCCCGGGGGAGTCACCGGGGAGCTGTTTTTT. It specifies CSADPGGVTGELFF.

At least ten counts were recorded for this clonotype. Found in a library prepared for alpha chains, this beta chain is an off-target read, and its abundance has little meaning. The genes are TRBV11-2 and TRBJ2-5, with no clear D. Looked up from germline, CDR1 is SGHAT and CDR2 is FQNNGV. The CDR3 covers 14 residues. Trimming took 5 bases from V and 5 from J, leaving 15 bases between them. The CDR3 protein is CASSPNYLGETQYF. The DNA of the CDR3 is TGTGCCAGCAGCCCCAACTACCTGGGGGAGACCCAGTACTTC.